Below, 25 T cell receptor beta chains from the same sample are listed, as sequenced in a study of blood T cell repertoires in COVID-19. Using immunoSEQ multiplex PCR, the repertoire was profiled, and TCRdb retains in-frame clones only, with some absent. The sample consists of 110,000 or so clones, 85% to 90% of them appearing once. Sequences were obtained from peripheral blood. The receptors originated from a woman between 50 and 59 years old with acute or convalescent COVID-19.

The gene calls are TRBV19 and TRBJ1-5; 7 bases agree with TRBD1. The CDR3 runs to 15 residues. Germline V lookup: CDR1 LNHDA, CDR2 SQIVND (reference sequence). V shed 3 bases, J shed 3 bases, and the junction held 5 bases outside the gene matches. In DNA form, the CDR3 reads TGTGCCAGTAGTATGAGGACAGGAAACAATCAGCCCCAGCATTTT. Amino acid sequence: CASSMRTGNNQPQHF. The complete variable domain, with remaining parts taken from reference TRBV19 and TRBJ1-5, reads DGGITQSPKYLFRKEGQNVTLSCEQNLNHDAMYWYRQDPGQGLRLIYYSQIVNDFQKGDIAEGYSVSREKKESFPLTVTSAQKNPTAFYLCASSMRTGNNQPQHFGDGTRLSIL.

The gene calls are TRBV5-6 and TRBJ1-1; 7 bases agree with TRBD1. Per germline, CDR1 SGHDT and CDR2 YYEEEE. The trim removed 4 bases at V and 4 bases at J, leaving 7 bases unmatched. The CDR3 consists of 14 residues. Written as DNA, the CDR3 is TGTGCCAGCAGCCTTAACCCAGGGGGCACTGAAGCTTTCTTT. This encodes CASSLNPGGTEAFF.

The chain joins TRBV6-4 to TRBJ1-5; TRBD1 might be the D (5 bases). Germline V lookup: CDR1 MRHNA, CDR2 SNTAGT. The CDR3 loop spans 15 amino acids. The V and J ends lost 6 bases and 3 bases respectively, with 15 bases between them. Written as DNA, the CDR3 is TGTGCCAGCAGCTTTCAGGGCACTGACAATCAGCCCCAGCATTTT. This codes for CASSFQGTDNQPQHF.

The genes are TRBV19 and TRBJ1-2, with TRBD1 identical over 7 bases. The germline gives CDR1 LNHDA, CDR2 SQIVND (reference sequence). V gave up 9 bases and J gave up 3 bases; unmatched junction bases: 1. The CDR3 runs 11 residues. In DNA, the CDR3 is TGTGCCAGCCAGGGGGACTATGGCTACACCTTC. It codes for CASQGDYGYTF.

CDR3 in amino acids: CASSPGTGGRNEQFF. The CDR3 nucleotides are TGTGCCAGCAGCCCCGGGACAGGGGGACGTAATGAGCAGTTCTTC. This chain joins TRBV7-9 and TRBJ2-1, with TRBD1 identical over 11 bases. V lost 5 bases and J lost 7; bases outside the gene matches: 7. Germline-derived CDR1 and CDR2 are SEHNR and FQNEAQ (reference sequence). The CDR3 contains 15 residues.

This clone appeared a few times. The CDR3 nucleotides are TGTGCCAGCAGCAGATCGGGACAGGGATGGCAGCCCCAGCATTTT. Translation: CASSRSGQGWQPQHF. This chain links TRBV7-9 with TRBJ1-5; 9 nucleotides align to TRBD1. J lost 7 bases, V lost 5 bases, and 9 bases had no gene match. The germline CDR1 and CDR2 sequences are SEHNR and FQNEAQ (reference sequence). The CDR3 consists of 15 residues.

The chain combines TRBV5-6 with TRBJ1-5; tentative D call: TRBD1 (6 bases). This CDR3 has 17 residues. V shed 0 bases and J shed 0 bases, with 13 bases lying between them. CDR1 is SGHDT, CDR2 YYEEEE, per germline. The CDR3 sequence is CASSLAANRDSNQPQHF. Here the CDR3 DNA reads TGTGCCAGCAGCTTGGCAGCTAACAGGGATAGCAATCAGCCCCAGCATTTT.

This rearrangement joins TRBV9 to TRBJ2-2, with D tentatively TRBD1 (5 bases). This CDR3 has 15 residues. The V and J ends lost 0 bases and 4 bases respectively, with 10 bases between them. From germline, CDR1 is SGDLS and CDR2 YYNGEE. For the CDR3, the DNA is TGTGCCAGCAGCGTAGTCAGGGAACCCACCGGGGAGCTGTTTTTT. This sequence encodes CASSVVREPTGELFF.

The rearrangement links TRBV28 to TRBJ1-5; 8 nucleotides agree with TRBD1. CDR3 length: 16 residues. Germline values: CDR1 MDHEN, CDR2 SYDVKM. Losses at the gene ends were 5 bases for V and 0 bases for J; bases not matched to a gene: 6. Here the CDR3 DNA reads TGTGCCAGCAGTGCGGCGGACAGGGATAGCAATCAGCCCCAGCATTTT. This gives the protein CASSAADRDSNQPQHF.

This chain connects TRBV6-6 to TRBJ1-6, with no clear D. Germline V gene data show CDR1 as MNHNY and CDR2 as SVGAGI (reference sequence). V shed 0 bases and J shed 6 bases, with 6 bases lying between them. The CDR3 is 14 residues long. In DNA form, the CDR3 reads TGTGCCAGCAGTTACTCCGAGGGTAATTCACCCCTCCACTTT. Translating gives CASSYSEGNSPLHF.

This clone was seen only once. The chain is built from TRBV6-2 or TRBV6-3 and TRBJ2-5, with 8 bases lining up with TRBD2. With V trimmed by 5 bases and J by 6 bases, 8 bases remained unmatched. CDR1 is MNHEY, CDR2 SVGEGT, per germline. CDR3 length: 14 amino acids. DNA of the CDR3: TGTGCCAGCAGTCGGAGCGGGAGCGGACAGACCCAGTACTTC. Encoded protein: CASSRSGSGQTQYF.

The chain carries TRBV27 and TRBJ2-3; 7 bases align to TRBD1. CDR1 and CDR2 (germline): MNHEY, SMNVEV (reference sequence). The V gene end was trimmed by 6 bases and the J gene end by 5 bases; junction bases not matched to a gene: 17. This CDR3 contains 17 residues. CDR3 sequence (DNA): TGTGCCAGCAGCTCAGTATACAGACAGGGTAAAAGAGATACGCAGTATTTT. Translating it yields CASSSVYRQGKRDTQYF.

This rearrangement joins TRBV6-5 to TRBJ1-5; no firm D call. Trimming stripped 2 bases from V and 0 bases from J, with 2 bases between. CDR3 length: 13 amino acids. Per the germline V gene, CDR1 is MNHEY and CDR2 is SVGAGI. The CDR3 coding sequence is TGTGCCAGCAGTTACCTTAGCAATCAGCCCCAGCATTTT. The encoded protein is CASSYLSNQPQHF.

The chain employs TRBV5-1 and TRBJ1-1; a possible D gene is TRBD1 (5 bases). The CDR3 is made up of 13 amino acids. The V end was cut by 3 bases, the J end by 3 bases, with 9 bases between. The germline CDR1 and CDR2 sequences are SGHRS and YFSETQ. CDR3 amino acids: CASSWGDHTEAFF. The CDR3 DNA reads TGCGCCAGCAGCTGGGGGGACCACACTGAAGCTTTCTTT.

The V and J genes are TRBV28 and TRBJ1-1; D is perhaps TRBD1 (6 bases). Germline CDR1 and CDR2: MDHEN and SYDVKM. CDR3 length: 11 residues. With 8 bases removed from V and 10 bases from J, the gap between germline ends came to 14 bases. The CDR3 DNA reads TGTGCCAGCCGGGCAGCCAGGGGAGCTTTCTTT. This codes for CASRAARGAFF.

The genes are TRBV18 and TRBJ1-6; 10 bases are shared with TRBD1. Germline CDR1 is KGHSH and CDR2 is LQKENI. The trim removed 3 bases at V and 4 bases at J, leaving 6 bases unmatched. CDR3 length: 17 residues. The CDR3 loop reads CASSPGQGQGYNSPLHF. The DNA for the CDR3 is TGTGCCAGCTCACCGGGACAGGGACAGGGGTATAATTCACCCCTCCACTTT.

The chain carries TRBV10-2 and TRBJ2-3, with D tentatively TRBD2 (5 bases). The germline V gene encodes CDR1 WSHSY and CDR2 SAAADI. Trimming shortened V by 6 bases and J by 2 bases, and 12 bases separated the two germline ends. This CDR3 comprises 14 residues. This CDR3 reads CASSVLGYTDTQYF. The CDR3 DNA reads TGCGCCAGCAGCGTACTAGGATACACAGATACGCAGTATTTT.

V usage is TRBV30 and J usage is TRBJ1-6, with TRBD1 as a possible D gene (5 bases). CDR3 size: 13 residues. Trimming left V 3 bases short and J 6 bases short, with 9 bases between. CDR1 and CDR2 (germline): GTSNPN, SVGIG (reference sequence). CDR3 in amino acids: CAWRLGLNSPLHF. The CDR3 DNA follows: TGTGCCTGGAGATTGGGACTTAATTCACCCCTCCACTTT.

This clone appeared once. V is TRBV12-3 or TRBV12-4 and J is TRBJ2-7; D remains unclear. The CDR3 runs to 13 residues. V was shortened by 5 bases and J by 0 bases, with 8 bases between the two germline ends. As DNA, the CDR3 is TGTGCCAGCAGTGCTACAGCCTCCTACGAGCAGTACTTC. Residues: CASSATASYEQYF.

This clone showed up just once. This chain connects TRBV27 to TRBJ2-7, with TRBD1 identical over 8 bases. Germline V lookup: CDR1 MNHEY, CDR2 SMNVEV (reference sequence). The CDR3 contains 18 residues. V was pared by 2 bases and J by 1 base, with 13 bases of the junction left unmatched. The CDR3 spells CASSLVPPGDRTSYEQYF. The CDR3 DNA follows: TGTGCCAGCAGTTTAGTCCCACCGGGGGACAGGACTTCCTACGAGCAGTACTTC.

The chain combines TRBV10-2 with TRBJ2-4, with D perhaps TRBD1 (6 bases). The V end lost 4 bases, the J end lost 9 bases, and 13 bases lay between the germline ends. Looked up from germline, CDR1 is WSHSY and CDR2 is SAAADI. The CDR3 is 13 amino acids. CDR3 in amino acids: CASSGAGVGIQYF. The CDR3 nucleotides read TGCGCCAGCAGTGGGGCAGGGGTAGGCATTCAGTACTTC.

This clone was counted between two and nine times. The chain employs TRBV27 and TRBJ1-1; TRBD1 is a possible D gene (6 bases). CDR1 is MNHEY, CDR2 SMNVEV, per germline (reference sequence). V was clipped by 2 bases and J by 1 base, with 14 bases between them. The CDR3 contains 16 residues. The CDR3: CASSLVGGTTNTEAFF. For the CDR3, the DNA is TGTGCCAGCAGTTTAGTAGGGGGTACCACGAACACTGAAGCTTTCTTT.

The chain joins TRBV28 to TRBJ1-6; D unclear. The CDR3 has 19 residues. Trimming shortened V by 4 bases and J by 7 bases, and 26 bases separated the two germline ends. Germline loops: CDR1 MDHEN, CDR2 SYDVKM. CDR3 residues: CASSSPAEDWSGVNSPLHF. The DNA for the CDR3 is TGTGCCAGCAGTTCCCCTGCAGAAGACTGGAGCGGGGTGAATTCACCCCTCCACTTT.

The J gene is TRBJ2-2, the V gene TRBV10-3; a weak D match, TRBD1 (5 bases). CDR3 length: 14 amino acids. From germline, CDR1 is ENHRY and CDR2 SYGVKD. V lost 6 bases to trimming and J lost 7 bases, with 15 bases between them. The CDR3 nucleotides read TGTGCCATCAGGGGGCCCTCGCTGGGCGGGGAGCTGTTTTTT. Protein: CAIRGPSLGGELFF.

The chain uses TRBV7-2 and TRBJ2-1; 9 positions match TRBD2. The CDR3 is made up of 14 amino acids. Germline trimming cut 5 bases from V and 7 bases from J; bases unmatched to any gene: 6. CDR1 and CDR2 from the germline V gene are SGHTA and FQGNSA. The DNA of the CDR3 is TGTGCCAGCAGCCTGGGACTAGCAGAAAATGAGCAGTTCTTC. Its translation is CASSLGLAENEQFF. Looking up the rest from reference TRBV7-2 and TRBJ2-1 gives the full variable domain: GAGVSQSPSNKVTEKGKDVELRCDPISGHTALYWYRQSLGQGLEFLIYFQGNSAPDKSGLPSDRFSAERTGGSVSTLTIQRTQQEDSAVYLCASSLGLAENEQFFGPGTRLTVL.